The 10 T cell receptor beta chains given below trace back to one sample, sequenced in a study of cytomegalovirus exposure and HLA in healthy donors (dated by TCRdb to 2017 to 2019). The method was the immunoSEQ multiplex PCR assay. For the multiplex PCR, a mixture combining 60 forward primers for TCR Vbeta segments and 13 reverse primers for TCR Jbeta segments was used. TCRdb holds this immuneACCESS table with in-frame rearrangements only. Some clones are missing; in checked studies, unresolved V genes explain under half, and the rest has no known cause. This sample is represented by roughly 170,000 clones; 80% to 85% of them were singletons. The top ten hold around 2.2% of the sample. The sequencing input was PBMCs. Receptor source: a woman aged 30 to 39 in good health and CMV-seronegative.

J is TRBJ2-7 and V is TRBV15, with 10 bases identical to TRBD2. The germline V gene has CDR1 LNHNV and CDR2 YYDKDF (reference sequence). The CDR3 contains 14 residues. The junction had 4 bases not matched to a gene; V was cut back by 5 bases and J by 3 bases. The CDR3 is CATSLSGGVYEQYF. CDR3 nucleotides: TGTGCCACCAGCTTAAGCGGGGGGGTCTACGAGCAGTACTTC.

The rearrangement uses TRBV6-1 and TRBJ2-7, with a possible D match to TRBD1 (6 bases). Per the germline V gene, CDR1 is MNHNS and CDR2 is SASEGT. This CDR3 is 15 amino acids long. With 6 bases removed from V and 1 base from J, the gap between germline ends came to 16 bases. DNA for the CDR3: TGTGCCAGCAGGAAAGGGACACCTTCGTCCTACGAGCAGTACTTC. It yields the protein CASRKGTPSSYEQYF.

The chain has TRBV27 and TRBJ2-7; maybe TRBD1 (5 bases). The CDR3 sequence is 13 residues long. The ends were cut back, 5 bases at V and 12 bases at J, with 20 bases in the middle. Germline V gene lookup returns CDR1 MNHEY and CDR2 SMNVEV (reference sequence). DNA of the CDR3: TGTGCCAGCAGTCTTACTCGGACACCGAGTCCGTACTTC. It is translated as CASSLTRTPSPYF.

The chain links TRBV6-6 to TRBJ2-7; the D gene is possibly TRBD1 (8 bases). The CDR3 extends over 15 amino acids. The germline V gene has CDR1 MNHNY and CDR2 SVGAGI (reference sequence). V dropped 6 bases and J dropped 3 bases, with 18 bases sitting between them. CDR3 DNA: TGTGCCAGCAGAAGCGGGACAGGAGCTCTCTACGAGCAGTACTTC. Translation gives CASRSGTGALYEQYF.

The chain couples TRBV19 to TRBJ2-2; D gene unclear. This CDR3 contains 12 residues. Trimming stripped 5 bases from V and 4 bases from J, with 5 bases between. The germline V gene encodes CDR1 LNHDA and CDR2 SQIVND (reference sequence). In DNA, the CDR3 is TGTGCCAGTAGTGTACTCACCGGGGAGCTGTTTTTT. This sequence encodes CASSVLTGELFF.

The chain is built from TRBV15 and TRBJ2-3; D is unclear. V lost 0 bases and J lost 2, with 12 bases in between. Germline CDR1 LNHNV, CDR2 YYDKDF (reference sequence). This CDR3 has 16 amino acids. This chain's CDR3 is CATSRDRQRNTDTQYF. In nucleotides, the CDR3 is TGTGCCACCAGCAGAGATCGGCAGAGGAACACAGATACGCAGTATTTT.

This clone showed up just once. The V call is TRBV19, the J call TRBJ2-1; 9 nucleotides match TRBD1. The germline CDR1 and CDR2 sequences are LNHDA and SQIVND (reference sequence). This CDR3 spans 15 amino acids. V shed 7 bases and J 4 bases; nucleotides not matched to a gene: 8. For the CDR3, the DNA is TGTGCCAGTAAGCCGGGACAGGGTTCGTACAATGAGCAGTTCTTC. Translation: CASKPGQGSYNEQFF.

The chain employs TRBV6-6 and TRBJ2-7; 7 bases map to TRBD2. V lost 0 bases to trimming and J lost 8 bases; unmatched junction nucleotides: 13. Germline V gene sequence: CDR1 MNHNY, CDR2 SVGAGI (reference sequence). The CDR3 covers 16 residues. This CDR3 is CASSYSLTSINLQQYF. The CDR3 bases are TGTGCCAGCAGTTACTCCCTGACTAGCATTAACCTCCAGCAGTACTTC.

The CDR3 region has the DNA TGTGCCAGCAGCTTCCCAGGCCCCGATCCTGAAGCTTTCTTT. Protein sequence: CASSFPGPDPEAFF. V gene TRBV7-8 combines with J gene TRBJ1-1; no clear D gene. The CDR3 is 14 residues long. Germline values: CDR1 SGHVS, CDR2 FQNEAQ. V dropped 3 bases and J dropped 6 bases, with 14 bases sitting between them.

About this clone: Other DNA sequences from this sample encode an identical CDR3 as well. J is TRBJ1-2 and V is TRBV4-3; tentatively, D is TRBD1 (5 bases). The V gene's germline CDR1 is LGHNA and CDR2 YSLEER. This CDR3 is 13 amino acids long. Trimming left V 0 bases short and J 6 bases short, with 8 bases between. Written as DNA, the CDR3 is TGCGCCAGCAGCCAAGACAGGGAAGATGGCTACACCTTC. This gives the protein CASSQDREDGYTF.